This T cell receptor (beta chain) was observed in a study of T cells in Graves' hyperthyroidism and ophthalmopathy. Study findings and constraints: In the blood, most expanded thyroid clonotypes above 0.001 appeared as well. A 13 V-J model separated ophthalmopathy from stable hyperthyroidism.

The CDR3 regions of TCR beta were amplified from RNA transcripts. HTBI primers were used for first-round RT-PCR of the TCR CDR3. TCRdb re-called the multiplex PCR reads through MiXCR, storing one row per CDR3 protein. The sample has over 250,000 distinct CDR3 sequences, over 15% seen once; the top ten hold approximately 60%. The CDR3 is 14 amino acids. Germline V lookup: CDR1 DFQATT, CDR2 SNEGSKA (reference sequence). This clonotype was counted ten times or more. Its antigen remains unidentified. The junction differs from germline at one of its ends, possibly a read error. Orbital computed tomography and thyroid ultrasound, together with serum TRAb and thyroxine and clinical symptoms, were used for diagnoses.

This sequence originates from a woman aged 55-69 years with Graves' ophthalmopathy. The rearrangement uses TRBV20-1 and TRBJ2-3; tentative D call: TRBD2 (6 bases). Sequenced material: blood. CDR3 residues: CSTRVGGNTDTQYF. DNA of the CDR3: TGCAGTACTAGAGTCGGGGGTAACACAGATACGCAGTATTTT.